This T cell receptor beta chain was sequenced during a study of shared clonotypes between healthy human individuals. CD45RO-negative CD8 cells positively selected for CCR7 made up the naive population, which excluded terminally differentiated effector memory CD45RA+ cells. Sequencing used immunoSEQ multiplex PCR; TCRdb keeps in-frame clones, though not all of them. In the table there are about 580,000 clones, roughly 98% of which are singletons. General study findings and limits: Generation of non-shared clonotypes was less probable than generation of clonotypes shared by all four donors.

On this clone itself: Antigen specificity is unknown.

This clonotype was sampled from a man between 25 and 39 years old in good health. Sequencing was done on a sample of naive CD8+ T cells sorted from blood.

CDR3: CASSRQGAGLEQYF. The CDR3 DNA reads as TGTGCCAGCTCAAGACAGGGGGCAGGTCTCGAGCAGTACTTC. The chain employs TRBV18 and TRBJ2-7, with 10 bases matching TRBD1. V was clipped by 5 bases and J by 6 bases; unmatched bases: 7. The length of the CDR3 is 14 residues. Germline V gene lookup returns CDR1 KGHSH and CDR2 LQKENI.